The rows below give T cell receptor beta chains drawn from one sample of a study of blood T cell repertoires in COVID-19. TCRdb's copy holds only in-frame clones and misses some; the assay was immunoSEQ multiplex PCR. The table has about 100,000 clones, over 70% seen once. Sequencing was performed on peripheral blood. Every receptor here comes from a man aged 80 or over with acute or convalescent COVID-19. Each CDR3 is given with its conserved first and last residue. The D gene is left open where the match is weak. The size field is filled for only some rows; it gives once, few, many or a size class.

d_call cdr3_length j_call clone_size v_call cdr3_aa cdr3_nt
TRBD1 14 TRBJ1-1 . TRBV5-1 CASSQGQANTEAFF TGCGCCAGCAGCCAGGGACAGGCGAACACTGAAGCTTTCTTT
TRBD1 18 TRBJ2-6 . TRBV4-3 CASSQAGQGALGANVLTF TGCGCCAGCAGCCAAGCGGGACAGGGGGCGCTTGGGGCCAACGTCCTGACTTTC
. 10 TRBJ2-4 . TRBV20-1 CSAVKNIQYF TGCAGTGCCGTGAAAAACATTCAGTACTTC
. 13 TRBJ2-7 . TRBV6-4 CASSEVRGHEQYF TGTGCCAGCAGTGAGGTACGCGGTCACGAGCAGTACTTC
. 12 TRBJ1-2 . TRBV24-1 CATSDSYTGYTF TGTGCCACCAGTGATTCGTACACAGGCTACACCTTC
. 13 TRBJ1-1 . TRBV24-1 CATSESMTEEAFF TGTGCCACCAGTGAGAGTATGACAGAAGAAGCTTTCTTT
. 13 TRBJ1-5 . TRBV6-2/TRBV6-3 CASSRPDSQPQHF TGTGCCAGCAGTCGTCCGGACAGTCAGCCCCAGCATTTT
TRBD1 15 TRBJ1-1 . TRBV6-5 CASSYSQGVNTEAFF TGTGCCAGCAGTTACTCTCAGGGGGTGAACACTGAAGCTTTCTTT
. 14 TRBJ1-5 . TRBV6-5 CASSRRGLNQPQHF TGTGCCAGCAGTCGTAGGGGGTTAAATCAGCCCCAGCATTTT
. 13 TRBJ2-7 once TRBV18 CASSPREGYEQYF TGTGCCAGCTCCCCCCGCGAGGGATACGAGCAGTACTTC
TRBD1 11 TRBJ2-2 . TRBV2 CAGQGIRELFF TGTGCCGGACAGGGGATCAGGGAGCTGTTTTTT
. 13 TRBJ2-7 . TRBV12-3/TRBV12-4 CASSPGFSYEQYF TGTGCCAGCAGCCCCGGGTTCTCCTACGAGCAGTACTTC
. 14 TRBJ1-2 . TRBV7-6 CASSLAEVGYGYTF TGTGCCAGCAGCTTAGCGGAGGTGGGCTATGGCTACACCTTC
. 14 TRBJ2-2 . TRBV5-4 CASSQDINTGELFF TGTGCCAGCAGCCAAGACATTAACACCGGGGAGCTGTTTTTT
. 13 TRBJ1-1 . TRBV6-5 CASSHSITQEAFF TGTGCCAGCAGTCACTCGATTACGCAGGAAGCTTTCTTT
. 16 TRBJ2-6 . TRBV6-2/TRBV6-3 CASSWGLRSGANVLTF TGTGCCAGCAGTTGGGGACTCCGCTCTGGGGCCAACGTCCTGACTTTC
. 15 TRBJ1-3 . TRBV9 CASSAGSLSGNTIYF TGTGCCAGCAGCGCCGGGTCTCTCTCTGGAAACACCATATATTTT
. 15 TRBJ1-6 . TRBV27 CASSPLTGNNSPLHF TGTGCCAGCAGTCCCCTGACCGGGAACAATTCACCCCTCCACTTT
. 15 TRBJ1-6 . TRBV9 CASSVDGRRESPLHF TGTGCCAGCAGCGTAGATGGGCGAAGGGAGTCACCCCTCCACTTT
TRBD1 14 TRBJ1-5 . TRBV10-2 CATSRDRNNQPQHF TGCGCCACCAGCAGGGACAGAAACAATCAGCCCCAGCATTTT